One and the same sample provided the 17 T cell receptor beta chains below, sequenced in a study of CXCR3-negative and CXCR3-positive naive CD8 T cells. Study-level results: Hydrophobicity was higher for TRB CDR3s found in CXCR3-positive naive cells than in CXCR3-negative naive cells.

Their specific antigens are unknown. TRB cDNA libraries were made by UMI-labeled 5' RACE. After re-calling the 5' RACE reads, TCRdb lists one entry per CDR3 protein, DNA absent. The sample includes tens of thousands of distinct CDR3 sequences. Sequencing was performed on naive CXCR3+ CD8+ T cells from blood. Noted subset: CD45RO-CCR7+CD27+CD95- naive CD8+ T cells expressing CXCR3 (TNR3+). These receptors were taken from a human donor in good health. Some clones in this sample may be carry-over from other donors' samples.

The chain has TRBV10-3 and TRBJ1-2. CDR1 is ENHRY and CDR2 is SYGVKD in the germline V gene. The CDR3 has 17 residues. CDR3 loop: CAISEPTTDLIDYGYTF.

The gene calls are TRBV19 and TRBJ2-7; lacking DNA, the TRBD2 call made by TCRdb goes unchecked. CDR1 and CDR2 (germline): LNHDA, SQIVND (reference sequence). This CDR3 contains 14 residues. CDR3 region: CASSIGTSTYEQYF. Combining the CDR3 with reference TRBV19 and TRBJ2-7 gives the whole variable domain DGGITQSPKYLFRKEGQNVTLSCEQNLNHDAMYWYRQDPGQGLRLIYYSQIVNDFQKGDIAEGYSVSREKKESFPLTVTSAQKNPTAFYLCASSIGTSTYEQYFGPGTRLTVT.

The gene calls are TRBV6-2 or TRBV6-3 and TRBJ2-7; TCRdb outputs TRBD1, but without DNA this stays unchecked. Germline V gene sequence: CDR1 MNHEY, CDR2 SVGEGT. The CDR3 is made up of 14 amino acids. CDR3 amino acids: CASSSRGSHYEQYF.

The rearrangement uses TRBV14 and TRBJ1-1. Germline V lookup: CDR1 SGHDN, CDR2 FVKESK. The CDR3 consists of 16 residues. The CDR3 sequence: CASSQDLGVVGTEAFF.

The CDR3: CASSQERKRKETQYF. The gene calls are TRBV28 and TRBJ2-5. This CDR3 has 15 residues. Per germline, CDR1 MDHEN and CDR2 SYDVKM.

This chain links TRBV5-6 with TRBJ2-1; checking the TCRdb D call of TRBD1 is not possible without DNA. The CDR3 sequence is 13 residues long. CDR1 and CDR2 from the germline V gene are SGHDT and YYEEEE. This chain's CDR3 is CASRFLRGDEQFF.

The chain carries TRBV12-3 or TRBV12-4 and TRBJ2-1; the D gene TCRdb calls, TRBD1, cannot be checked with no DNA. The CDR3 consists of 15 residues. CDR3 region: CASSLGPGSYNEQFF.

This chain uses TRBV29-1 with TRBJ2-7; without DNA, the TCRdb call of TRBD1 cannot be checked. Germline V gene data show CDR1 as SQVTM and CDR2 as ANQGSEA. The CDR3 loop spans 13 amino acids. The chain's CDR3 is CSVAGTNTYEQYF.

This CDR3 reads CASTTWGAGQETQYF. This chain uses TRBV7-6 with TRBJ2-5; absent DNA, TCRdb's TRBD1 call cannot be checked. CDR3 size: 15 residues. Germline V gene sequence: CDR1 SGHVS, CDR2 FNYEAQ.

The chain has TRBV9 and TRBJ2-1; TCRdb gives TRBD2 as the D gene, but with no DNA this cannot be confirmed. The CDR3 is 16 amino acids. CDR1 and CDR2 from the germline V gene are SGDLS and YYNGEE. Here the CDR3 reads CASSVVSGGPLGEQFF.

The gene calls are TRBV29-1 and TRBJ2-5; TCRdb proposes TRBD1, but this gene call is untestable without DNA. Germline V gene lookup returns CDR1 SQVTM and CDR2 ANQGSEA. This CDR3 comprises 12 residues. CDR3 protein: CSVEVGAYEQYF.

This sequence joins TRBV19 and TRBJ2-1; with no DNA, the TCRdb D assignment of TRBD1 cannot be verified. CDR1 is LNHDA and CDR2 is SQIVND in the germline V gene (reference sequence). The CDR3 length is 16 residues. This chain's CDR3 is CASSDTTGGPYNEQFF. The full variable domain, in which reference TRBV19 and TRBJ2-1 provide the parts outside the CDR3, is DGGITQSPKYLFRKEGQNVTLSCEQNLNHDAMYWYRQDPGQGLRLIYYSQIVNDFQKGDIAEGYSVSREKKESFPLTVTSAQKNPTAFYLCASSDTTGGPYNEQFFGPGTRLTVL.

This rearrangement joins TRBV7-9 to TRBJ2-5; TCRdb's D gene call, TRBD1, goes unchecked for lack of DNA. This CDR3 spans 11 amino acids. Germline lookup yields CDR1 SEHNR and CDR2 FQNEAQ (reference sequence). This chain's CDR3 is CASRTEETQYF.

The chain combines TRBV6-2 or TRBV6-3 with TRBJ1-1; TCRdb outputs TRBD1, but without DNA this stays unchecked. The germline V gene has CDR1 MNHEY and CDR2 SVGEGT. CDR3 size: 16 residues. The CDR3 sequence: CASSYSKDRGNTEAFF.

The gene calls are TRBV20-1 and TRBJ2-1. This CDR3 has 15 residues. Germline CDR1 and CDR2: DFQATT and SNEGSKA (reference sequence). The CDR3 reads CSARSTSGYSNEQFF.

V gene TRBV29-1 combines with J gene TRBJ2-1; the TRBD2 assignment by TCRdb is unverifiable without DNA. Per the germline V gene, CDR1 is SQVTM and CDR2 is ANQGSEA. The CDR3 runs 17 residues. CDR3 region: CSVEPLAGGSSYNEKFF.

The V gene is TRBV7-2, the J gene TRBJ2-7; TCRdb's assignment of TRBD1 cannot be checked, as there is no DNA. The length of the CDR3 is 14 residues. Germline loops: CDR1 SGHTA, CDR2 FQGNSA. CDR3 region: CASSLSGGSYEQYF.